This TCR beta chain stems from a study of cytomegalovirus exposure and HLA in healthy donors. In the case of this clone: One end of the junction does not line up with germline, which may come from a read error.

Germline loops: CDR1 SGHTA, CDR2 FQGTGA. This CDR3 is 12 amino acids long. The primer mix had 60 Vbeta and 13 Jbeta primers. Sequencing was performed with immunoSEQ multiplex PCR; in TCRdb, only in-frame clones are kept and a portion is missing. The sample holds 200,000 to 250,000 clones, around 88% seen once. Sequenced material: PBMCs. This TCR derives from a woman aged 18-30 years in good health and CMV-seronegative. This chain connects TRBV7-3 to TRBJ2-7, with D hard to call. CDR3 loop: CANSLDMREQYF. CDR3 nucleotide sequence: TGTGCCAACAGCCTCGACATGCGTGAGCAGTACTTC. Based on the CDR3 plus reference TRBV7-3 and TRBJ2-7, the full variable domain is GAGVSQTPSNKVTEKGKYVELRCDPISGHTALYWYRQSLGQGPEFLIYFQGTGAADDSGLPNDRFFAVRPEGSVSTLKIQRTERGDSAVYLCANSLDMREQYFGPGTRLTVT.